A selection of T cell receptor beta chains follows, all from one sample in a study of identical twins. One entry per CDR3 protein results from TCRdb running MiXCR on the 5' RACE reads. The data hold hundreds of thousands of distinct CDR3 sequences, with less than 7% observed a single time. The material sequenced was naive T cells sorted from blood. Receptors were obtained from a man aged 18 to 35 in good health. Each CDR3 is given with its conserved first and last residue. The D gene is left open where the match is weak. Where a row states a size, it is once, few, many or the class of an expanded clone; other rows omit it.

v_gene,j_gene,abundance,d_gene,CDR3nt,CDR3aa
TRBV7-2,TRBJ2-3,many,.,TGTGCCAGCAGCTTAGTTCGGGTATTCGATACGCAGTATTTT,CASSLVRVFDTQYF
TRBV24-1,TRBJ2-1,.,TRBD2,TGTGCCACCAGTGAACCCCCGGGGGGGGGCCCGAGAATTACTGAGCAGTTCTTC,CATSEPPGGGPRITEQFF
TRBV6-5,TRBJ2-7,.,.,TGTGCCAGCAGTTCCCCTGGGAAGATGCGGCAGTACTTC,CASSSPGKMRQYF
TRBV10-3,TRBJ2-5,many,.,TGTGCCATCAGTGCGTCGGACAAGCCTGGAGAGACCCAGTACTTC,CAISASDKPGETQYF
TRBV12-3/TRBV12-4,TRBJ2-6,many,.,TGTGCCAGCAGTTTTCAGGGTTCTGGGGCCAACGTCCTGACTTTC,CASSFQGSGANVLTF
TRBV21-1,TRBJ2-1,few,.,TGTGCCAGCAGCATTGGGGGGGGTGAGGAAGGCAATGAGCAGTTCTTC,CASSIGGGEEGNEQFF
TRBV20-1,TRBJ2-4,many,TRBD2,TGCAGTGCTAGACTAGCGGGAAACATTCAGTACTTC,CSARLAGNIQYF
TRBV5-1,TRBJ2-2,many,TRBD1,TGCGCCAGCAGATTCGACAGGGGAGTGACCGGGGAGCTGTTTTTT,CASRFDRGVTGELFF
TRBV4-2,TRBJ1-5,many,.,TGTGCCAGCAGCCAATCAGGGGGCAATCAGCCCCAGCATTTT,CASSQSGGNQPQHF
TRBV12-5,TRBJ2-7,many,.,TGTGCTAGTGCAGGGGAGTACGAGCAGTACTTC,CASAGEYEQYF
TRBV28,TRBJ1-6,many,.,TGTGCCAGCAGCCCTTTAACAAATTCACCCCTCCACTTT,CASSPLTNSPLHF
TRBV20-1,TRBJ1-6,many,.,TGCAGTGCTAGACAGGGCACTTCACCCCTCCACTTT,CSARQGTSPLHF
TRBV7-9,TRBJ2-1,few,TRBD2,TGTGCCAGCAGCTTAGTGTCGACTAGCGGGACCTACAATGAGCAGTTCTTC,CASSLVSTSGTYNEQFF
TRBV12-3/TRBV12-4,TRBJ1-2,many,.,TGTGCCAGCAAGGCGGAAAATAACTATGGCTACACCTTC,CASKAENNYGYTF
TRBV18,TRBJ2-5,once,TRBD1,TGTGCCAGCTCACCAGGGGGACAGGGGCCCCAGTACTTC,CASSPGGQGPQYF
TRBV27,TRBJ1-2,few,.,TGTGCCAGCAGTTTAGGGGGTGGAGGGGACTATGGCTACACCTTC,CASSLGGGGDYGYTF
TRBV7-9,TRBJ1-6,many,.,TGTGCCAGCAGCCCCCCCCGGGACTCACCCCTCCACTTT,CASSPPRDSPLHF
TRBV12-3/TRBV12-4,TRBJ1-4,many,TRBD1,TGTGCCAGCAGTTTCTTCGAAGGGGGCGCAACTAATGAAAAACTGTTTTTT,CASSFFEGGATNEKLFF
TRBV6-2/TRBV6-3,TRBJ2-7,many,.,TGTGCCAGCCGGGGAGGCGGGACCCCACAATTCTACGAGCAGTACTTC,CASRGGGTPQFYEQYF
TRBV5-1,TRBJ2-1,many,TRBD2,TGCGCCAGCAGCTCCCCGCTAGCGGGAGGGTACAATGAGCAGTTCTTC,CASSSPLAGGYNEQFF
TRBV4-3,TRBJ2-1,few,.,TGCGCCAGCAGCCAAGATAGCGGAGGGCCCTTCAATGAGCAGTTCTTC,CASSQDSGGPFNEQFF
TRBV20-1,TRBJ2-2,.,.,TGCAGTGCTAGAGATCTAGCGCGGGAGAACACCGGGGAGCTGTTTTTT,CSARDLARENTGELFF
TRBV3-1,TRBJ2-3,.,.,TGTGCCAGCAGCCAAGATTGGGGGAATACGCAGTATTTT,CASSQDWGNTQYF
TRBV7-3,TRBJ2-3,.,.,TGTGCCAGCAGCTTAGGGTTCGGGGGAGAGGTGGATACGCAGTATTTT,CASSLGFGGEVDTQYF
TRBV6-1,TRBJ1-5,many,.,TGTGCCAGCAGTGAAGGAGGAACTTCTGGTCAGCCCCAGCATTTT,CASSEGGTSGQPQHF
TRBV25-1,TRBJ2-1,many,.,TGTGCCAGCGCAAACTCAGGGAGATTAGAATACAATGAGCAGTTCTTC,CASANSGRLEYNEQFF
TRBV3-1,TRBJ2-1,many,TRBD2,TGTGCCAGCAGCCAGCTCTCCAGGGGGGCTAGCGGGAGTAATGAGCAGTTCTTC,CASSQLSRGASGSNEQFF
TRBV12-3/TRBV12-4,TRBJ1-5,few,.,TGTGCCAGCAGTTTAGTCGGGCGGCAGCCCCAGCATTTT,CASSLVGRQPQHF
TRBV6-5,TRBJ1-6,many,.,TGTGCCAGCAGTTCCCGGGGTCGGGATTCACCCCTCCACTTT,CASSSRGRDSPLHF
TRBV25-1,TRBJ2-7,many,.,TGTGCCAGCAGTCGGGCGAGCCGTGGAGAGCAGTACTTC,CASSRASRGEQYF
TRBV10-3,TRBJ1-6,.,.,TGTGCCATCAGCTTGGACGGCAAATCACCCCTCCACTTT,CAISLDGKSPLHF
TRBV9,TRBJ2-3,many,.,TGTGCCAGCAGCGGGCACCGGGACATTGATGATACGCAGTATTTT,CASSGHRDIDDTQYF
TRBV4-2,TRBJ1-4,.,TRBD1,TGTGCCAGCAGCCAAGATCAAACAGGGGGGCAGATCAATGAAAAACTGTTTTTT,CASSQDQTGGQINEKLFF
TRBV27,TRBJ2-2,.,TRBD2,TGTGCCAGCAGTCTACCCAGACTAGCGGGGCTCACCGGGGAGCTGTTTTTT,CASSLPRLAGLTGELFF
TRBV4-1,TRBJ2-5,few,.,TGCGCCAGCAGCCAAGAGGTGGCAGGGTACGAGACCCAGTACTTC,CASSQEVAGYETQYF
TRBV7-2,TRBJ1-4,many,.,TGTGCCAGCAGCCGGTCCGGGCAGTGGGAAAAACTGTTTTTT,CASSRSGQWEKLFF
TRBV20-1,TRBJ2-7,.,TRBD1,TGCAGTGCCACAGGACAGGCCACCTACGAGCAGTACTTC,CSATGQATYEQYF
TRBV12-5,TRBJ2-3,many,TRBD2,TGTGCTAGTGGCCTCGTCACTAGCGACCCCACAGATACGCAGTATTTT,CASGLVTSDPTDTQYF
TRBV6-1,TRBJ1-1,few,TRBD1,TGTGCCAGCAGAGGGACAGGGGTGGTGGTATGGAACACTGAAGCTTTCTTT,CASRGTGVVVWNTEAFF
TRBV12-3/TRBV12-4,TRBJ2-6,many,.,TGTGCCATTATGGTCTCTGGGGCCAACGTCCTGACTTTC,CAIMVSGANVLTF
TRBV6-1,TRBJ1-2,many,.,TGTGCCAGCTCTGGGCAGGTGAGAGTAGGCTATGGCTACACCTTC,CASSGQVRVGYGYTF
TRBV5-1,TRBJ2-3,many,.,TGCGCCAGCAGCTTGGGACACCCAGATACGCAGTATTTT,CASSLGHPDTQYF
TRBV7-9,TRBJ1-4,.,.,TGTGCCAGCAGCTCTCTGGAGGGTTTAATCGAAAAACTGTTTTTT,CASSSLEGLIEKLFF
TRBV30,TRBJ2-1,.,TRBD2,TGTGCCTGGAGGCTAGCGGACCTTAGAGCCTCCTACAATGAGCAGTTCTTC,CAWRLADLRASYNEQFF
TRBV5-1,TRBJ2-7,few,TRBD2,TGCGCCAGCAGCCGCAGCGGGACCGGCTCCTACGAGCAGTACTTC,CASSRSGTGSYEQYF
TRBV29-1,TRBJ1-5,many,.,TGCAGCGTTGAAGTGGGGAGCAATCAGCCCCAGCATTTT,CSVEVGSNQPQHF